This TCR beta chain was identified in a study of T cell repertoires in cytomegalovirus infection. At the level of the study: Indications came from public TCR beta signatures; they pointed to CMV infection and to a matching HLA type.

The germline CDR1 and CDR2 sequences are MNHNY and SVGAGI (reference sequence). The germline V and J ends were trimmed by 4 bases and 1 base, with 7 bases remaining between them. The CDR3 runs to 14 residues. TCRdb used MiXCR to reprocess the reads, holding one entry per CDR3 protein. Of around 900,000 distinct CDR3 sequences listed, 31% are singletons. Study-level results: Summed frequency of public TCR beta families distinguished CMV carriers with the relevant HLA. The study found HLA-C-restricted CMV-specific TCR beta clonotypes dominating the ex vivo response.

Note on this clonotype: The target antigen is unknown.

This sequence joins TRBV6-6 and TRBJ2-2; the D is unclear. Sequenced material: cultured CD8+ T cells from PBMCs, taken from culture after CMV antigen stimulation. The clonotype originates from a human donor in good health (CMV status not recorded). Some clones in this sample may be carry-over from other donors' samples. Written as DNA, the CDR3 is TGTGCCAGCAGTTCATCTCTGAACACCGGGGAGCTGTTTTTT. It specifies CASSSSLNTGELFF.